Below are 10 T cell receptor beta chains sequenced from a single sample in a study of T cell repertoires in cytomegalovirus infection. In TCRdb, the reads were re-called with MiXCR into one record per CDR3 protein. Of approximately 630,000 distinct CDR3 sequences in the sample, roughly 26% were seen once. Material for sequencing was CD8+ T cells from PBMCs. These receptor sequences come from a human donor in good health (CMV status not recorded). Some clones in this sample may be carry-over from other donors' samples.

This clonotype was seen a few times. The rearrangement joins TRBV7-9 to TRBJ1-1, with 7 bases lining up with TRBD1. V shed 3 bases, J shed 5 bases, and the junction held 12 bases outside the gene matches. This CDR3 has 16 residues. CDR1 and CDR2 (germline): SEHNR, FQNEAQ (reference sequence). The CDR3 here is CASSFQVRQGMTEAFF. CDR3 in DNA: TGTGCCAGCAGCTTCCAGGTGAGACAGGGTATGACTGAAGCTTTCTTT.

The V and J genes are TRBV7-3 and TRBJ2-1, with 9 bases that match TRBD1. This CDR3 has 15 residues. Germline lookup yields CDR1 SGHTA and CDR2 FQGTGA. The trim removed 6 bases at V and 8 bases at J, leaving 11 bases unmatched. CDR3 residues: CASSFRTGEHDEQFF. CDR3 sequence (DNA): TGTGCCAGCAGTTTTCGGACAGGGGAGCACGATGAGCAGTTCTTC.

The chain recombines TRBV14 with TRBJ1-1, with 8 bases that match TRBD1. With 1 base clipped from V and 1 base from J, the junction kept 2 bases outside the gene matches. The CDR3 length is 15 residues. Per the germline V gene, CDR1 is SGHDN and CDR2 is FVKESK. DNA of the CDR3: TGTGCCAGCAGCCAAGCCGGACAGGGGAACACTGAAGCTTTCTTT. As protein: CASSQAGQGNTEAFF.

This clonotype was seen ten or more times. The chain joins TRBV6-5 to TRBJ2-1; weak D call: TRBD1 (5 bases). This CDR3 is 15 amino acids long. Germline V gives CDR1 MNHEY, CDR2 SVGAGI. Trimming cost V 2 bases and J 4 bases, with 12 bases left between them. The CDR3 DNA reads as TGTGCCAGCAGTTACGAACAGGTTATTTACAATGAGCAGTTCTTC. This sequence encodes CASSYEQVIYNEQFF.

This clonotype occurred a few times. Written as DNA, the CDR3 is TGTGCCAGCAGGGGGGACAGGGTGGACACCGGGGAGCTGTTTTTT. It encodes CASRGDRVDTGELFF. The chain joins TRBV12-3 or TRBV12-4 to TRBJ2-2; 9 bases align to TRBD1. Unmatched junction bases numbered 5, after V lost 6 bases and J lost 3 bases. The CDR3 sequence is 15 residues long.

CDR3 in amino acids: CASSYVTPDTQYF. The CDR3 DNA reads as TGTGCCAGCAGTTACGTAACCCCAGATACGCAGTATTTT. The J gene is TRBJ2-3, the V gene TRBV6-5; D is unclear. The CDR3 extends over 13 amino acids. Germline values: CDR1 MNHEY, CDR2 SVGAGI. Trimming removed 2 bases from V and 4 bases from J, with 7 bases in between.

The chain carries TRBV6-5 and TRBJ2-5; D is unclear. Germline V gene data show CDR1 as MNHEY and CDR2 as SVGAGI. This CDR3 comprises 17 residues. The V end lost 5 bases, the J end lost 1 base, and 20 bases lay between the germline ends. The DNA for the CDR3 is TGTGCCAGCAGTGTTGGGCCCGCCTGGACGACCCAAGAGACCCAGTACTTC. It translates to CASSVGPAWTTQETQYF.

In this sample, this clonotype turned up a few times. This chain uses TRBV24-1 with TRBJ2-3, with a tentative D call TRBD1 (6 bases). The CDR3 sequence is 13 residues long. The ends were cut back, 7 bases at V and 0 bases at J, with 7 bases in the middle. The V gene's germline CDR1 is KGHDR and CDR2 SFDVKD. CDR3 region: CATRDRSTDTQYF. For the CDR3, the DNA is TGTGCCACCAGGGACAGAAGCACAGATACGCAGTATTTT.

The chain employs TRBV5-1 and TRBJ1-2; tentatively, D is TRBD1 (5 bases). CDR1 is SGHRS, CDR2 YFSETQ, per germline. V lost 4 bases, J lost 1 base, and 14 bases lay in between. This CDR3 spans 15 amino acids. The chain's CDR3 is CASSLDTLGNYGYTF. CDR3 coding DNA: TGCGCCAGCAGCCTGGACACGCTGGGTAACTATGGCTACACCTTC.

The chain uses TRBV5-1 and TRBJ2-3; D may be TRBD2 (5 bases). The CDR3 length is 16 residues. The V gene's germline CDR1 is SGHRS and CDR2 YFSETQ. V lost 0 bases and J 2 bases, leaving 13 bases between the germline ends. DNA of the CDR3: TGCGCCAGCAGCTTGGGACGGGGTCAACCCACAGATACGCAGTATTTT. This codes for CASSLGRGQPTDTQYF.